This T cell receptor (beta chain) was identified during a study of T cells expressing NK-cell markers. Study details: The sequencing cohort of eight donors included seven HCMV-seropositive individuals and one seronegative individual. Overall study results and limits: Once again these clonotypes came out on top in the CD3+CD56-NKG2C+ fraction of a few donors. HCMV specificity was not established for the expanded NKG2C+ T cell clones.

This CDR3 is 14 amino acids long. Germline V lookup: CDR1 MNHEY, CDR2 SVGEGT. Reanalyzing the 5' RACE reads, TCRdb keeps one entry per CDR3 protein, without DNA. Its clone listing holds about 260,000 distinct CDR3 sequences. For this clonotype: Its target is unknown.

This chain uses TRBV6-2 or TRBV6-3 with TRBJ1-3. The specimen sequenced was blood T cells: a sorted CD56 or NKG2C T cell subset, CD4+ or CD8+ T cells, or bulk PBMC T cells (not recorded which). The TCR comes from a man younger than 35 in good health. CDR3 region: CASNLAGDGNTIYF.